A single sample gave rise to the 4 T cell receptor beta chains below, sequenced in a study of blood T cell repertoires in COVID-19. Sequencing was performed with immunoSEQ multiplex PCR; in TCRdb, only in-frame clones are kept and a portion is missing. The data contain over 150,000 clones, about 85% of them singletons. Sequencing was done on a sample of PBMCs or T cells enriched from blood (not recorded which). These receptors originate from a woman younger than 45 who had recovered from COVID-19.

V and J are TRBV5-1 and TRBJ2-2; a weak D match, TRBD1 (5 bases). Trimming cost V 0 bases and J 4 bases, with 7 bases left between them. CDR1 is SGHRS and CDR2 is YFSETQ in the germline V gene. CDR3 length: 14 residues. The CDR3 DNA follows: TGCGCCAGCAGCTTGGCAGGGTCCACCGGGGAGCTGTTTTTT. It specifies CASSLAGSTGELFF. Supplemented by reference TRBV5-1 and TRBJ2-2, the full variable domain reads KAGVTQTPRYLIKTRGQQVTLSCSPISGHRSVSWYQQTPGQGLQFLFEYFSETQRNKGNFPGRFSGRQFSNSRSEMNVSTLELGDSALYLCASSLAGSTGELFFGEGSRLTVL.

This sequence joins TRBV19 and TRBJ1-5; possibly TRBD1 for D (6 bases). V dropped 7 bases and J dropped 0 bases, with 13 bases sitting between them. This CDR3 is built from 15 residues. CDR1 and CDR2 (germline): LNHDA, SQIVND (reference sequence). CDR3 sequence (DNA): TGTGCCAGTACCCCGACAGGAGCTAGCAATCAGCCCCAGCATTTT. It codes for CASTPTGASNQPQHF.

The CDR3 loop reads CASSLGQGTDTQYF. The CDR3 DNA reads as TGTGCCAGCAGCCTAGGACAGGGCACAGATACGCAGTATTTT. The chain joins TRBV9 to TRBJ2-3; TRBD1 aligns across 7 bases. This CDR3 has 14 residues. Germline CDR1 and CDR2: SGDLS and YYNGEE. V trimming: 4 bases; J trimming: 1 base; junction bases outside the gene matches: 3.

The rearrangement links TRBV29-1 to TRBJ1-2; D is unclear. CDR1 and CDR2 (germline): SQVTM, ANQGSEA. This CDR3 spans 11 amino acids. The ends were cut back, 7 bases at V and 4 bases at J, with 10 bases in the middle. CDR3 DNA sequence: TGCAGCGGTGTAGACGGCTATGGCTACACCTTC. It yields the protein CSGVDGYGYTF.